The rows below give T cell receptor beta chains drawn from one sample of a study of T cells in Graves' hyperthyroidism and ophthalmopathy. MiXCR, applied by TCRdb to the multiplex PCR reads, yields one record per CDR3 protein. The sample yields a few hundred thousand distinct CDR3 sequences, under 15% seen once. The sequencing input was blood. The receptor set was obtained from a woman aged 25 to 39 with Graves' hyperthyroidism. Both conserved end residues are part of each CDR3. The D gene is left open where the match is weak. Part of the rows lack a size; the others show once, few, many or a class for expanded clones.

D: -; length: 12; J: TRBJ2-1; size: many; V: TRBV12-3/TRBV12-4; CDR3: CASSFTRGEQFF; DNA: TGTGCCAGCAGTTTTACTAGAGGGGAGCAGTTCTTC
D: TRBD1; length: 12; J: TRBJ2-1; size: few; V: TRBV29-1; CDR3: CSINRGANEQFF; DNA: TGCAGCATTAACAGGGGAGCCAATGAGCAGTTCTTC
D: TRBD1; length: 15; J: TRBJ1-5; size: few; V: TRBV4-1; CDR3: CASSLQDREGQPQHF; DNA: TGCGCCAGCAGCCTTCAGGACAGGGAAGGGCAGCCCCAGCATTTT
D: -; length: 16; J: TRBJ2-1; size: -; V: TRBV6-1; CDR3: CASGTSGTPRGNEQFF; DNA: TGTGCCAGCGGAACCTCCGGGACACCAAGGGGCAATGAGCAGTTCTTC
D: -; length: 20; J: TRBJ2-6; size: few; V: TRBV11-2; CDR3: CASSPHAGGGLGSGANVLTF; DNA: TGTGCCAGCAGCCCACACGCAGGGGGGGGACTTGGCTCTGGGGCCAACGTCCTGACTTTC
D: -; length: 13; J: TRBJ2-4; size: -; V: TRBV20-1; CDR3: CSAAGQTKNIQYF; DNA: TGCAGTGCCGCGGGACAGACTAAAAACATTCAGTACTTC
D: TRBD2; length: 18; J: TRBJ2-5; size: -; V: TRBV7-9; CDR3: CASSLRVDSGSSRETQYF; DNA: TGTGCCAGCAGCTTAAGGGTCGATAGCGGGAGTTCCCGAGAGACCCAGTACTTC
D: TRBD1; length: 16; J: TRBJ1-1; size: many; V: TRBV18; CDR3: CASSPSRTGGLTEAFF; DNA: TGTGCCAGCTCACCTTCCCGGACAGGGGGCCTCACTGAAGCTTTCTTT
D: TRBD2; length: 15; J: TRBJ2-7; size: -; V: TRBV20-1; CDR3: CSAPGKRGISYEQYF; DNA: TGCAGTGCCCCGGGGAAGCGGGGAATCTCCTACGAGCAGTACTTC
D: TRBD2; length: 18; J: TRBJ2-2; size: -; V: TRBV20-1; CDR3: CSARALTSGRSNTGELFF; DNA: TGCAGTGCTAGAGCATTAACTAGCGGGAGGTCGAACACCGGGGAGCTGTTTTTT
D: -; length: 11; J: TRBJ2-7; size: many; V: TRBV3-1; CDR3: CASSHQYEQYF; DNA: TGTGCCAGCAGCCACCAATACGAGCAGTACTTC
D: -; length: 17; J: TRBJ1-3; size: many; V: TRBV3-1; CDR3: CASSQDAVAVAGNTIYF; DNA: TGTGCCAGCAGCCAAGATGCCGTCGCAGTAGCTGGAAACACCATATATTTT
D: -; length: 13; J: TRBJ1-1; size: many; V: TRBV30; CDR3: CAWSRQSSTEAFF; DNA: TGTGCCTGGAGTCGCCAGTCCTCCACTGAAGCTTTCTTT
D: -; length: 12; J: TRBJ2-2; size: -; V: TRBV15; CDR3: CATSRVSGELFF; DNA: TGTGCCACCAGCAGAGTGTCCGGGGAGCTGTTTTTT
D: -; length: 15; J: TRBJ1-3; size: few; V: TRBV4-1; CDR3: CASSQEGHSGNTIYF; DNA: TGCGCCAGCAGCCAAGAAGGGCACTCTGGAAACACCATATATTTT
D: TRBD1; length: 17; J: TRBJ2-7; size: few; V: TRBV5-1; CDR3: CASSFNWGTGDSYEQYF; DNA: TGCGCCAGCAGCTTTAACTGGGGGACAGGGGACTCCTACGAGCAGTACTTC
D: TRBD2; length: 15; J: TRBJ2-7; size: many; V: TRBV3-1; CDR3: CASSQLAGGPYEQYF; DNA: TGTGCCAGCAGTCAACTAGCGGGAGGGCCCTACGAGCAGTACTTC
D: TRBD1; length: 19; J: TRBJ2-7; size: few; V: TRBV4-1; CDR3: CASSQEFLRETGYSYEQYF; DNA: TGCGCCAGCAGCCAAGAGTTCCTTCGTGAGACAGGGTATTCCTACGAGCAGTACTTC
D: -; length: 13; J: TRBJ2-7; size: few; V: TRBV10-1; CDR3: CASSTGATYEQYF; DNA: TGCGCCAGCAGTACCGGGGCCACCTACGAGCAGTACTTC
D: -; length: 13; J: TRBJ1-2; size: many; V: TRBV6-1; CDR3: CATRRDLNYGYTF; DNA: TGTGCCACCCGTAGGGATTTGAACTATGGCTACACCTTC
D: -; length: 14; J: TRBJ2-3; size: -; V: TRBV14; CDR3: CASSQSSGVSTQYF; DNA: TGTGCCAGCAGCCAGAGCTCAGGGGTTAGTACGCAGTATTTT
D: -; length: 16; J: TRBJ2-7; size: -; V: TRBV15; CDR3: CATSSNQVANFGEQYF; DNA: TGTGCCACCAGCTCTAATCAGGTGGCTAATTTCGGGGAGCAGTACTTC
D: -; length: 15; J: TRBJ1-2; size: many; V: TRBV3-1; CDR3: CASSQKVISNYGYTF; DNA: TGTGCCAGCAGCCAAAAGGTCATCAGTAACTATGGCTACACCTTC